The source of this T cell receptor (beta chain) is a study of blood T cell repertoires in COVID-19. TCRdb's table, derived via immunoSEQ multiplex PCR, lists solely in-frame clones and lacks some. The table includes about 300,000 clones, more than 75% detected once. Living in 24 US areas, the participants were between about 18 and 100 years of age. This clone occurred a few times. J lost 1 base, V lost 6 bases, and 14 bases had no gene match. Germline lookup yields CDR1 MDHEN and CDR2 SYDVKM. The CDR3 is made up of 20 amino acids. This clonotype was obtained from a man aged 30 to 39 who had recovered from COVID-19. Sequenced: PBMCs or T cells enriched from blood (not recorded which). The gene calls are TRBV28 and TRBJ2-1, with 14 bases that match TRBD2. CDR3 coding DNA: TGTGCCAGCAGCCGACGACTAGCGGGGGGGTCCCCCAGGTCCTACAATGAGCAGTTCTTC. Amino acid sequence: CASSRRLAGGSPRSYNEQFF.